The present entry profiles one TCR beta chain with its context. No antigen is known for it. This sample is drawn from a study of blood T cells in healthy people across ages. Study conclusions and caveats: Compared with aged donors, long-lived donors showed fewer expanded clones, suggesting selection.

The length of the CDR3 is 14 residues. The V gene's germline CDR1 is SGHTA and CDR2 FQGTGA. Trimming left V 3 bases short and J 5 bases short, with 13 bases between. The second PCR ran about 6 to 12 cycles with a sample-barcoded 5' primer and J-beta primers. Each single sample gave us at least 2.5 million CDR3-containing paired-end reads. TCRdb re-called the 5' RACE reads with MiXCR, one entry per CDR3 protein. The sample has 700,000 or so distinct CDR3 sequences, around 38% seen once. The gene calls are TRBV7-3 and TRBJ1-1; TRBD1 is a possible D gene (6 bases). The source material was blood. This receptor was obtained from an elderly man in good health. As DNA, the CDR3 is TGTGCCAGCAGCTTGGGCGGGGGCCGGACTGAAGCTTTCTTT. This encodes CASSLGGGRTEAFF.